This T cell receptor beta chain was captured in a study of CD8 T cells in ankylosing spondylitis. Germline lookup yields CDR1 SGHKS and CDR2 YYEKEE (reference sequence). The CDR3 contains 17 residues. This clonotype appeared a single time. One end of the junction varies from germline; a read error may be responsible. TCRdb processed the 5' RACE reads anew with MiXCR; each CDR3 protein has one entry. The sample consists of a few hundred thousand distinct CDR3 sequences, 20% of them appearing once. The V gene is TRBV5-5, the J gene TRBJ2-4, with D maybe TRBD2 (5 bases). The sequencing input was blood, either unsorted or a sorted T cell fraction (not recorded which). This TCR was recovered from a male donor with ankylosing spondylitis or in good health (not recorded which). The CDR3 DNA reads TGTGCCAGCAACTTGGAGTATGCGGGTCAAGCCAAAAACATTCAGTACTTC. It encodes CASNLEYAGQAKNIQYF.